Following are 14 T cell receptor beta chains from one sample sequenced in a study of T cells in Graves' hyperthyroidism and ophthalmopathy. RNA transcripts yielded amplified TCR beta CDR3 regions. Researchers ran a first-round RT-PCR on the TCR CDR3 using the HTBI primer set. A single record per CDR3 protein comes from TCRdb applying MiXCR to the multiplex PCR reads. The table lists 360,000 or so distinct CDR3 sequences, around 18% of them singletons. The sample comprised blood. The receptors were gathered from a woman aged 40 to 55 with Graves' ophthalmopathy.

This clonotype was seen ten or more times. The J gene is TRBJ2-2, the V gene TRBV20-1; 8 bases align to TRBD1. This CDR3 spans 15 amino acids. Looked up from germline, CDR1 is DFQATT and CDR2 is SNEGSKA (reference sequence). V shed 7 bases and J 3 bases; nucleotides not matched to a gene: 10. CDR3 region: CSGSRTGLDTGELFF. Here the CDR3 DNA reads TGCAGTGGTAGTCGGACAGGGCTTGACACCGGGGAGCTGTTTTTT.

About this clonotype: A clone one base away is much larger, so this may be a read error. The rearrangement uses TRBV9 and TRBJ1-5; D is perhaps TRBD1 (5 bases). V was pared by 0 bases and J by 12 bases, with 13 bases between. Looked up from germline, CDR1 is SGDLS and CDR2 is YYNGEE. CDR3 length equals 13 residues. The CDR3 DNA reads as TGTGCCAGCAGCGTAGGGGTAGGGACGGACCAGCATTTT. It codes for CASSVGVGTDQHF.

The sample holds many counts of this clonotype. The rearrangement links TRBV20-1 to TRBJ2-4; D gene ambiguous. V was trimmed by 7 bases and J by 3 bases, leaving 13 bases between them. This CDR3 contains 13 residues. CDR1 and CDR2 (germline): DFQATT, SNEGSKA (reference sequence). In DNA form, the CDR3 reads TGCAGTGTCCCTCGGCCAGGCAAAAACATTCAGTACTTC. Translated, it gives CSVPRPGKNIQYF.

This clonotype was picked up many times. The V and J genes are TRBV28 and TRBJ1-1; no clear D gene. Per germline, CDR1 MDHEN and CDR2 SYDVKM. V dropped 5 bases and J dropped 0 bases, with 10 bases sitting between them. This CDR3 is built from 14 residues. The CDR3 loop is CASSPTRMNTEAFF. In DNA, the CDR3 is TGTGCCAGCAGTCCTACCCGGATGAACACTGAAGCTTTCTTT.

CDR3 region: CASSLWGVRAQTNTEAFF. The CDR3 DNA reads TGTGCCAGCAGTTTATGGGGGGTCAGGGCACAAACGAACACTGAAGCTTTCTTT. The chain carries TRBV28 and TRBJ1-1, with a weak D call TRBD1 (5 bases). The CDR3 runs to 18 residues. Trimming took off 0 bases at V and 1 base at J, with 18 bases between the two ends. Per the germline V gene, CDR1 is MDHEN and CDR2 is SYDVKM.

This clonotype was detected many times. The rearrangement uses TRBV20-1 and TRBJ1-2, with TRBD1 matching over 9 bases. The CDR3 length is 13 residues. After removal of 8 bases from V and 6 bases from J, the junction contained 10 bases not matched to a gene. CDR1 is DFQATT, CDR2 SNEGSKA, per germline (reference sequence). The CDR3 loop reads CSMYRGLENGYTF. CDR3 DNA: TGCAGTATGTACAGGGGGCTCGAGAATGGCTACACCTTC.

This clonotype was seen at least ten times. The rearrangement uses TRBV2 and TRBJ1-2; D is perhaps TRBD1 (6 bases). CDR1 and CDR2 (germline): SNHLY, FYNNEI. CDR3 size: 14 residues. Trimming stripped 7 bases from V and 5 bases from J, with 17 bases between. CDR3 residues: CASNRGGDKYGYTF. CDR3 in DNA: TGTGCCAGCAACCGGGGCGGGGACAAGTATGGCTACACCTTC.

As DNA, the CDR3 is TGTGCCAGCAGGCCTAGATTGGGTTTGGGAGAGACCCAGTACTTC. Its translation is CASRPRLGLGETQYF. This chain connects TRBV12-3 or TRBV12-4 to TRBJ2-5; no clear D. This CDR3 has 15 amino acids. Trimming removed 6 bases from V and 4 bases from J, with 18 bases in between.

Ten or more counts support this clonotype. The chain links TRBV5-1 to TRBJ1-1, with 7 nucleotides matching TRBD1. CDR3 size: 13 residues. Trimming at V came to 2 bases and at J to 5 bases, leaving 3 bases not matched to a gene. Germline V CDR1 and CDR2: SGHRS, YFSETQ. For the CDR3, the DNA is TGCGCCAGCAGCTTTGAGGGGGCAACTGAAGCTTTCTTT. Its translation: CASSFEGATEAFF.

V gene TRBV12-3 or TRBV12-4 combines with J gene TRBJ1-1, with D perhaps TRBD1 (6 bases). The V gene lost 6 bases and the J gene lost 2 bases, with 13 bases spanning the gap. The CDR3 totals 14 residues. CDR3 region: CASSLTGTNTEAFF. CDR3 bases: TGTGCCAGCAGCCTAACCGGGACAAACACTGAAGCTTTCTTT.

In this sample, this clonotype turned up many times. The junction shows a germline mismatch at one end, possibly a read error. The chain employs TRBV2 and TRBJ1-3; no reliable D call. Germline CDR1 reads SNHLY; CDR2 reads FYNNEI. The CDR3 runs to 15 residues. CDR3 nucleotide sequence: TGTGCCAGCAGTACTGAGCGGAGCTCTAGAAACACCATATATTTT. Encoded protein: CASSTERSSRNTIYF.

About this clonotype itself: Mismatch with germline at one junction end may stem from a read error. The V and J genes are TRBV29-1 and TRBJ2-7; D gene uncertain. The CDR3 has 13 residues. Germline CDR1 is SQVTM and CDR2 is ANQGSEA. CDR3 in DNA: TGCAGCGTTGATATAGGTCACACCTACGAGCAGTCCTTC. Protein product: CSVDIGHTYEQSF.

To note about this clonotype: A much bigger clone sits one base away, suggesting this may be a read error. The CDR3 coding sequence is TGTGCCAGCAGTGCGGGCAGCTCTGGAAACACCATATATTTT. Translation: CASSAGSSGNTIYF. The chain has TRBV2 and TRBJ1-3, with D hard to call. Trimming pared 4 bases from V and 0 bases from J, leaving 7 bases between. CDR1 is SNHLY and CDR2 is FYNNEI in the germline V gene. There are 14 residues in the CDR3.

This clonotype has ten or more counts. The chain recombines TRBV29-1 with TRBJ1-2, with 12 bases fitting TRBD1. Trimming removed 4 bases from V and 2 bases from J; junction bases left unmatched: 2. Germline CDR1 is SQVTM and CDR2 is ANQGSEA. The CDR3 has 14 amino acids. CDR3 bases: TGCAGCGTTGGGGGGACAGGGGGCAACTATGGCTACACCTTC. Its translation: CSVGGTGGNYGYTF.